These 26 T cell receptor beta chains came from one sample sequenced in a study of CD8 T cells in ankylosing spondylitis. TCRdb reprocessed the 5' RACE reads with MiXCR, giving one entry per CDR3 protein. The sample records around 280,000 distinct CDR3 sequences, roughly 20% being singletons. The sequenced sample consisted of blood, either unsorted or a sorted T cell fraction (not recorded which). These receptors were obtained from a male donor with ankylosing spondylitis or in good health (not recorded which).

This clonotype was seen more than once but under ten times. This chain links TRBV4-2 with TRBJ2-1, with D perhaps TRBD2 (5 bases). V was pared by 0 bases and J by 9 bases, with 9 bases between. The V gene's germline CDR1 is LGHNA and CDR2 YNFKEQ. The CDR3 consists of 13 residues. The CDR3 is CASSQDPGVEQFF. In DNA form, the CDR3 reads TGTGCCAGCAGCCAAGATCCCGGGGTTGAGCAGTTCTTC.

This clonotype came up a few times. The genes are TRBV7-9 and TRBJ1-1; D not certain. CDR3 length equals 13 residues. Germline values: CDR1 SEHNR, CDR2 FQNEAQ (reference sequence). Trimming took 5 bases from V and 7 from J, leaving 14 bases between them. The CDR3 DNA sequence: TGTGCCAGCAGCCCCTCAGACCGGGTTGAAGCTTTCTTT. It specifies CASSPSDRVEAFF. Variable domain in full (rest from reference TRBV7-9 and TRBJ1-1): DTGVSQNPRHKITKRGQNVTFRCDPISEHNRLYWYRQTLGQGPEFLTYFQNEAQLEKSRLLSDRFSAERPKGSFSTLEIQRTEQGDSAMYLCASSPSDRVEAFFGQGTRLTVV.

The table lists this clonotype with a few counts. Here the CDR3 reads CAWSVRNIWDRDTWNIQYF. The CDR3 coding sequence is TGTGCCTGGAGTGTACGCAACATTTGGGACAGGGATACGTGGAACATTCAGTACTTC. The J gene is TRBJ2-4, the V gene TRBV30; 9 bases line up with TRBD1. This CDR3 comprises 19 residues. V trimming: 0 bases; J trimming: 7 bases; junction bases outside the gene matches: 19. Germline CDR1 and CDR2: GTSNPN and SVGIG (reference sequence).

The chain carries TRBV6-6 and TRBJ2-3; D might be TRBD1 (5 bases). Trimming pared 5 bases from V and 4 bases from J, leaving 7 bases between. The CDR3 contains 12 residues. Looked up from germline, CDR1 is MNHNY and CDR2 is SVGAGI (reference sequence). The CDR3 nucleotides are TGTGCCAGCAGTCCGACAGCAGATACGCAGTATTTT. Residues: CASSPTADTQYF.

This clonotype was seen only a few times. This chain connects TRBV5-1 to TRBJ2-1, with D hard to call. V gave up 0 bases and J gave up 5 bases, with 6 bases separating them. The CDR3 extends over 13 amino acids. CDR1 is SGHRS and CDR2 is YFSETQ in the germline V gene. The CDR3 is CASSLDSNNEQFF. The CDR3 nucleotides read TGCGCCAGCAGCTTGGACAGCAACAATGAGCAGTTCTTC.

The V and J genes are TRBV7-9 and TRBJ2-3; 7 bases line up with TRBD2. The CDR3 spans 13 residues. The V segment lost 9 bases and the J segment 0 bases; nucleotides outside the gene matches: 3. Germline CDR1 is SEHNR and CDR2 is FQNEAQ (reference sequence). CDR3 sequence reads: CARAGTSTDTQYF. DNA of the CDR3: TGTGCCAGAGCGGGGACTAGCACAGATACGCAGTATTTT.

The J gene is TRBJ2-2, the V gene TRBV7-9, with D hard to call. V was cut by 0 bases and J by 3 bases, with 11 bases left in between. CDR3 length: 16 residues. CDR1 is SEHNR, CDR2 FQNEAQ, per germline (reference sequence). The CDR3: CASSLAQTDYTGELFF. In nucleotides, the CDR3 is TGTGCCAGCAGCTTAGCCCAGACGGATTACACCGGGGAGCTGTTTTTT.

This clonotype was seen many times. J is TRBJ2-3 and V is TRBV5-1; 11 bases fit TRBD2. V shed 4 bases, J shed 6 bases, and the junction held 4 bases outside the gene matches. The germline V gene encodes CDR1 SGHRS and CDR2 YFSETQ. The CDR3 sequence is 14 residues long. DNA for the CDR3: TGCGCCAGCAGCGGAGCTAGCGGGAGGGATACGCAGTATTTT. Its translation is CASSGASGRDTQYF.

The V gene is TRBV18, the J gene TRBJ2-5; D might be TRBD1 or TRBD2, each matching 5 bases. V was pared by 4 bases and J by 5 bases, with 17 bases between. This CDR3 has 15 amino acids. From germline, CDR1 is KGHSH and CDR2 LQKENI. CDR3 in DNA: TGTGCCAGCTCACTCCGGGACCCAAGACGGGAGACCCAGTACTTC. Encoded protein: CASSLRDPRRETQYF.

The sample holds a few counts of this clonotype. The V and J genes are TRBV12-3 or TRBV12-4 and TRBJ1-5; D ambiguous. The CDR3 contains 13 residues. V lost 6 bases and J 9 bases, leaving 15 bases between the germline ends. The CDR3 nucleotides read TGTGCCAGCAGAGCCCGTACATCTGCGCCCCAGCATTTT. As protein: CASRARTSAPQHF.

The table lists this clonotype with a count of one. The chain carries TRBV19 and TRBJ2-1; D is ambiguous. CDR1 and CDR2 (germline): LNHDA, SQIVND (reference sequence). V lost 2 bases and J 5 bases, leaving 7 bases between the germline ends. The CDR3 loop spans 13 amino acids. DNA for the CDR3: TGTGCCAGTAGTATATCTCACAACAATGAGCAGTTCTTC. Residues: CASSISHNNEQFF.

The chain employs TRBV7-8 and TRBJ2-2; 13 nucleotides agree with TRBD2. V gave up 0 bases and J gave up 2 bases; unmatched junction bases: 0. CDR3 length: 17 amino acids. Per germline, CDR1 SGHVS and CDR2 FQNEAQ. The CDR3 coding sequence is TGTGCCAGCAGCTTAGCGGGACTAGCGGGAAACACCGGGGAGCTGTTTTTT. It translates to CASSLAGLAGNTGELFF.

This clonotype has just a few counts. The chain carries TRBV4-2 and TRBJ1-3; 8 bases agree with TRBD1. V dropped 0 bases and J dropped 6; count of bases not matched to a gene: 16. Germline V gene lookup returns CDR1 LGHNA and CDR2 YNFKEQ. CDR3 size: 19 residues. The CDR3 here is CASSQDEARSDREKNTIYF. For the CDR3, the DNA is TGTGCCAGCAGCCAAGATGAGGCTCGCTCGGACAGGGAAAAAAACACCATATATTTT.

The chain has TRBV7-3 and TRBJ1-1; D remains ambiguous. Per germline, CDR1 SGHTA and CDR2 FQGTGA. The CDR3 length is 15 residues. The V gene lost 5 bases and the J gene lost 4 bases, with 17 bases spanning the gap. This chain's CDR3 is CASSLGRADFTEAFF. Here the CDR3 DNA reads TGTGCCAGCAGCCTGGGTAGGGCTGACTTCACTGAAGCTTTCTTT. The variable domain in full, with the rest retrieved from reference TRBV7-3 and TRBJ1-1, is GAGVSQTPSNKVTEKGKYVELRCDPISGHTALYWYRQSLGQGPEFLIYFQGTGAADDSGLPNDRFFAVRPEGSVSTLKIQRTERGDSAVYLCASSLGRADFTEAFFGQGTRLTVV.

The chain recombines TRBV27 with TRBJ2-1; 16 bases line up with TRBD2. With V trimmed by 5 bases and J by 9 bases, 7 bases remained unmatched. The CDR3 loop spans 16 amino acids. Germline V lookup: CDR1 MNHEY, CDR2 SMNVEV (reference sequence). The CDR3 protein is CASSRGTSGGAREQFF. As DNA, the CDR3 is TGTGCCAGCAGTAGGGGGACTAGCGGGGGGGCCCGTGAGCAGTTCTTC.

The chain carries TRBV23-1 and TRBJ2-7; 7 nucleotides agree with TRBD2. TRBV23-1 is placed among ORFs of uncertain function. Trimming removed 4 bases from V and 4 bases from J; junction bases left unmatched: 13. This CDR3 is built from 16 residues. As DNA, the CDR3 is TGCGCCAGCAGTCGGAGGGAAAGGGCTAGCGGTTACGAGCAGTACGTC. Protein product: CASSRRERASGYEQYV.

The chain employs TRBV20-1 and TRBJ1-1; D gene ambiguous. Germline values: CDR1 DFQATT, CDR2 SNEGSKA (reference sequence). V lost 6 bases to trimming and J lost 0 bases, with 14 bases between them. This CDR3 comprises 14 residues. This chain's CDR3 is CSAPKESMNTEAFF. Written as DNA, the CDR3 is TGCAGTGCCCCGAAGGAATCCATGAACACTGAAGCTTTCTTT.

J is TRBJ1-2 and V is TRBV3-1, with D uncertain. Trimming took off 1 base at V and 4 bases at J, with 10 bases between the two ends. This CDR3 has 14 amino acids. Germline V CDR1 and CDR2: LGHDT, YNNKEL (reference sequence). CDR3 in amino acids: CASSQVRAAYGYTF. In DNA form, the CDR3 reads TGTGCCAGCAGCCAAGTGCGGGCAGCCTATGGCTACACCTTC.

This chain connects TRBV7-9 to TRBJ2-2; weak D call: TRBD2 (5 bases). The CDR3 length is 13 residues. The V gene's germline CDR1 is SEHNR and CDR2 FQNEAQ (reference sequence). V was trimmed by 6 bases and J by 6 bases, leaving 11 bases between them. This chain's CDR3 is CASRYGVSGELFF. CDR3 coding DNA: TGTGCCAGCAGATACGGGGTATCCGGGGAGCTGTTTTTT.

This clonotype was seen a few times. This chain links TRBV7-2 with TRBJ1-6, with D possibly TRBD1 on 5 matching bases. V was clipped by 1 base and J by 9 bases, with 7 bases between them. Germline V CDR1 and CDR2: SGHTA, FQGNSA. The CDR3 runs to 13 residues. The CDR3 coding sequence is TGTGCCAGCAGCTTAGGACAGACTTCACCCCTCCACTTT. Translated, it gives CASSLGQTSPLHF.

In its sample, this clonotype was seen a few times. The chain recombines TRBV20-1 with TRBJ1-6, with no clear D. The CDR3 covers 17 residues. V dropped 3 bases and J dropped 0 bases, with 15 bases sitting between them. Looked up from germline, CDR1 is DFQATT and CDR2 is SNEGSKA (reference sequence). The CDR3 nucleotides read TGCAGTGCTAGCGGCAGTCTGTCGGGCTCCTATAATTCACCCCTCCACTTT. Translating it yields CSASGSLSGSYNSPLHF.

The CDR3 bases are TGTGCCAGCAGTTACAGGCTAGCGACTCACAATGAGCAGTTCTTC. It specifies CASSYRLATHNEQFF. The V call is TRBV6-5, the J call TRBJ2-1, with D tentatively TRBD2 (6 bases). The CDR3 has 15 residues. Germline lookup yields CDR1 MNHEY and CDR2 SVGAGI. Trimming pared 2 bases from V and 5 bases from J, leaving 13 bases between.

This clonotype has just a few counts. The chain joins TRBV24-1 to TRBJ1-2; tentatively, D is TRBD1 (5 bases). This CDR3 is built from 12 residues. V dropped 10 bases and J dropped 6 bases, with 14 bases sitting between them. Germline V CDR1 and CDR2: KGHDR, SFDVKD. The CDR3 loop reads CATLRAGNGYTF. The CDR3, as DNA: TGTGCCACGCTTCGGGCAGGGAATGGCTACACCTTC.

This clonotype was picked up many times. The CDR3 nucleotides are TGTGCCAGCATTTCGACAGGGCCTGATAACTATGGCTACACCTTC. This codes for CASISTGPDNYGYTF. The chain has TRBV6-2 or TRBV6-3 and TRBJ1-2; 7 bases are a match to TRBD1. CDR3 length equals 15 residues. Germline CDR1 and CDR2: MNHEY and SVGEGT. The V and J ends lost 7 bases and 1 base, in that order; junction bases with no gene match: 9.

J is TRBJ2-2 and V is TRBV6-2 or TRBV6-3, with 11 positions matching TRBD1. J lost 5 bases, V lost 3 bases, and 11 bases had no gene match. Germline CDR1 MNHEY, CDR2 SVGEGT. The CDR3 length is 18 residues. In nucleotides, the CDR3 is TGTGCCAGCAGTTATAGACGGAGGACAGGGGGCCGGACCGGGGAGCTGTTTTTT. Translated, it gives CASSYRRRTGGRTGELFF.

The chain is built from TRBV15 and TRBJ2-1; no clear D gene. Germline-derived CDR1 and CDR2 are LNHNV and YYDKDF (reference sequence). Trimming stripped 5 bases from V and 4 bases from J, with 6 bases between. This CDR3 has 12 residues. CDR3 nucleotides: TGTGCCACCAGCCGTCCGTACAATGAGCAGTTCTTC. It encodes CATSRPYNEQFF. Drawing the rest from reference TRBV15 and TRBJ2-1, the complete variable domain is DAMVIQNPRYQVTQFGKPVTLSCSQTLNHNVMYWYQQKSSQAPKLLFHYYDKDFNNEADTPDNFQSRRPNTSFCFLDIRSPGLGDTAMYLCATSRPYNEQFFGPGTRLTVL.